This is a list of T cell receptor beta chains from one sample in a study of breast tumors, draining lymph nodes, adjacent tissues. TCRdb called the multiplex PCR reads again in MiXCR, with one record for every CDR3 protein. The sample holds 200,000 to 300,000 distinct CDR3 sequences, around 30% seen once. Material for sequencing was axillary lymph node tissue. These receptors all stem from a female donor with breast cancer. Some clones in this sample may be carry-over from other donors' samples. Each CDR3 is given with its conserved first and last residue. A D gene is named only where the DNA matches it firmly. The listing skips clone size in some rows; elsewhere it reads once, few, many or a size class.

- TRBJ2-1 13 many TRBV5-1 TGCGCCAGCCGGGTGGGGAACGACAATGAGCAGTTCTTC CASRVGNDNEQFF
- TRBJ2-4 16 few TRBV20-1 TGCAGTGCTAGATCAGGCGGGGGCCTAGCCAAAAACATTCAGTACTTC CSARSGGGLAKNIQYF
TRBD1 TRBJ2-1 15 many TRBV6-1 TGTGCCAGCGCCTTGGACAGGGGGGTGTCCAATGAGCAGTTCTTC CASALDRGVSNEQFF
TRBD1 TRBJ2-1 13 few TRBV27 TGTGCCAGCAGTCCCCGACAGGGTAATGAGCAGTTCTTC CASSPRQGNEQFF
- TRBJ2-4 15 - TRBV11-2 TGTGCCAGCACTTCCTTCACGATAGCCAAAAACATTCAGTACTTC CASTSFTIAKNIQYF
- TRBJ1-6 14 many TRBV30 TGTGCCTGGAGTGTAGAGAGCCCCAATTCACCCCTCCACTTT CAWSVESPNSPLHF
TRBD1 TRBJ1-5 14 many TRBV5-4 TGTGCCAGCAGCTCCGGGACAGACAATCAGCCCCAGCATTTT CASSSGTDNQPQHF
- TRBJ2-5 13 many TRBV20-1 TGCAGTGCTAGTTCGACGACTGGAGAGACCCAGTACTTC CSASSTTGETQYF
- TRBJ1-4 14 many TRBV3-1 TGTGCCAGCAGCCCAGATGCAACTAATGAAAAACTGTTTTTT CASSPDATNEKLFF
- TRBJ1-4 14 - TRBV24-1 TGTGCCACCAGTGATTTGGGGGCCGAGGAAAAACTGTTTTTT CATSDLGAEEKLFF
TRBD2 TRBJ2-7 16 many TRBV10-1 TGCGCCAGCAGTGAGGGAGTAGCGGGAGCAGGGTACGAGCAGTACTTC CASSEGVAGAGYEQYF
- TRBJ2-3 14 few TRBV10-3 TGTGCCAGCAGTGTAATGTTAGCGGAAGATACGCAGTATTTT CASSVMLAEDTQYF
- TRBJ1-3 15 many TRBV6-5 TGTGCCAGCCAGAAAGGGAGGGTAGCAGGAAACACCATATATTTT CASQKGRVAGNTIYF
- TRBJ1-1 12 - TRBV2 TGTGCCAGCAGTTACCTCCGGACTGAAGCTTTCTTT CASSYLRTEAFF
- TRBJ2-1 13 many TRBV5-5 TGTGCCAGCAGCCCCGGGACATCCAATGAGCAGTTCTTC CASSPGTSNEQFF
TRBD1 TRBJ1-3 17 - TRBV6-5 TGTGCCAGCAGTCACTCGGTGGACAGGGTTCGACGCAACACCATATATTTT CASSHSVDRVRRNTIYF
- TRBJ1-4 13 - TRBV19 TGTGCCAGTTCTAGCGGGACTACAGAAAAACTGTTTTTT CASSSGTTEKLFF
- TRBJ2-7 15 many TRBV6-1 TGTGCCAGCAGTGAAGCGTGGGGGCGCACTTACGAGCAGTACTTC CASSEAWGRTYEQYF
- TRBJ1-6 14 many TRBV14 TGTGCCAGCAGGAGCGGGCAACCAAGCTCACCCCTCCACTTT CASRSGQPSSPLHF
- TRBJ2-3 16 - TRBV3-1 TGTGCCAGCAGCCAAGACTTGCGGACCGGCGCAGATACGCAGTATTTT CASSQDLRTGADTQYF
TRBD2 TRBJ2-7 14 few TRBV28 TGTGCCAGCAGTTATAGTAGCGGGTTATACGAGCAGTACTTC CASSYSSGLYEQYF
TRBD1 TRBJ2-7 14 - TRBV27 TGTGCCAGCGGATGGGACAGGGGGCAGGGGGAGCAGTACTTC CASGWDRGQGEQYF
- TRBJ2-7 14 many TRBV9 TGTGCCAGCAGCGTAGAGGAGAGAAGTTACGAGCAGTACTTC CASSVEERSYEQYF
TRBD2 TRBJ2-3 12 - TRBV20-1 TGCAGTGCTAGCGGTGGCGGGGGTGAGCAGTACTTT CSASGGGGEQYF
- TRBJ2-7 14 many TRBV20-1 TGCAGTGCTAGATCGGGCCCAGGGGCCTACGAGCAGTACTTC CSARSGPGAYEQYF
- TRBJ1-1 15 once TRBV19 TGTGCCAGTAGTATCGAGGGAGTCGTCAACACTGAAGCTTTCTTT CASSIEGVVNTEAFF
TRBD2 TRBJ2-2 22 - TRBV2 TGTGCCAGCAGTGAAGAGTCAACCCCGGGGATTAGCGGGAGGTCGAACACCGGGGAGCTGTTTTTT CASSEESTPGISGRSNTGELFF
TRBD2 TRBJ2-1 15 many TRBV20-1 TGCAGTGCTAGAGATCTCGCGGGAGGGAACAATGAGCAGTTCTTC CSARDLAGGNNEQFF
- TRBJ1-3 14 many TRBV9 TGTGCCAGCAGCCCCCATCCTGGCCCGGACACCATATATTTT CASSPHPGPDTIYF
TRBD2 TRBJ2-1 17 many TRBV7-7 TGTGCTAGCAGCTTAAGGTCGAGACTAGCGGGAGTAAATGAGCAGTTCTTC CASSLRSRLAGVNEQFF
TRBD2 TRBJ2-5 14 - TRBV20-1 TGCAGTGTCGTCGTTCTAGCGGGACAAGAGACCCAGTACTTC CSVVVLAGQETQYF
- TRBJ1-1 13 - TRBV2 TGTGCCAGCAGTTTCCAGGCAGGGACTGAAGCTTTCTTT CASSFQAGTEAFF
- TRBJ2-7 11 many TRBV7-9 TGTGCCAGCAGCCAGGCCTACGAGCAGTACTTC CASSQAYEQYF